A selection of T cell receptor beta chains follows, all from one sample in a study of blood T cell repertoires in COVID-19. Generated by immunoSEQ multiplex PCR, the TCRdb table keeps only in-frame clones and is missing some. The sample contains tens of thousands of clones, around 85% of which appear only once. The sample consisted of peripheral blood. All receptors derive from a human donor in a cohort sampled during active COVID-19. The conserved cysteine and the conserved F or W are not part of the CDR3 here.

V gene: TRBV28; CDR3 protein: ASSPQGTTNEKLF
V gene: TRBV5-6; CDR3 protein: ASSPWHTDTQY
V gene: TRBV29-1; CDR3 protein: SAQRGIYNEQF
V gene: TRBV6-5; CDR3 protein: ASRAQGVDYEQY
V gene: TRBV18; CDR3 protein: ASSLLASGRNYEQY
V gene: TRBV6-1; CDR3 protein: ASSASQGPINSPLH
V gene: TRBV6-4; CDR3 protein: ASSDSNRGIYT
V gene: TRBV12-3/TRBV12-4; CDR3 protein: ASSPGGNQPQH
V gene: TRBV15; CDR3 protein: ATSRYGTELNIQY
V gene: TRBV6-5; CDR3 protein: ASSYSGLAPYEQY
V gene: TRBV5-1; CDR3 protein: ASSLGLAGGSTDTQY
V gene: TRBV27; CDR3 protein: ASSLGTVLYEQY
V gene: TRBV18; CDR3 protein: ASSQGQGADYGYT
V gene: TRBV19; CDR3 protein: ASSIEGGTNEKLF
V gene: TRBV18; CDR3 protein: ASSPRGLLEKLF
V gene: TRBV3-1/TRBV3-2; CDR3 protein: ASSQDVNRGRSPLH
V gene: TRBV5-1; CDR3 protein: ASSFSPRTSGRVSSYEQY
V gene: TRBV19; CDR3 protein: ASSIDRDRDTDTQY
V gene: TRBV27; CDR3 protein: ASSSTTGTYGYT
V gene: TRBV20-1; CDR3 protein: SASPLSGPYGYT
V gene: TRBV6-5; CDR3 protein: ASSLPTAKGTEAF
V gene: TRBV6-5; CDR3 protein: ASRDRGVQETQY
V gene: TRBV4-2; CDR3 protein: ASSQGGQGLDTQY
V gene: TRBV6-5; CDR3 protein: ASSRGLNTEAF
V gene: TRBV7-9; CDR3 protein: ASIEQGADTQY
V gene: TRBV28; CDR3 protein: ASSVPGHIYEQY
V gene: TRBV6-1; CDR3 protein: ASSEQGTYNEQF
V gene: TRBV5-1; CDR3 protein: ASSPGQGMKKLF
V gene: TRBV2; CDR3 protein: ASSSLGEKLF
V gene: TRBV10-3; CDR3 protein: AISDWRGVSVFEQF
V gene: TRBV12-3/TRBV12-4; CDR3 protein: ASKRTGEAPLH
V gene: TRBV6-5; CDR3 protein: ASSTHDRGRGGAF
V gene: TRBV6-6; CDR3 protein: ASSSVRGRNTEAF
V gene: TRBV4-1; CDR3 protein: ASSPKGGEQF
V gene: TRBV4-2; CDR3 protein: ASSLSGTSGSQKTQY